Listed below are T cell receptor beta chains from one sample, sequenced in a study of long-term antiretroviral therapy in people with HIV. Libraries were prepared by immunoSEQ multiplex PCR; TCRdb keeps only in-frame clonotypes and omits some of them. The sample includes approximately 31,000 clones, nearly 90% of them seen just once. The sample here was unsorted PBMCs, taken 1.1 years after starting antiretroviral therapy. These receptors were obtained from a man aged 18 to 30 with HIV. CDR3s include the opening cysteine and the closing phenylalanine or tryptophan. D genes are given only for firm matches. For some rows the clone size is stated as once, few or many, or as a class when expanded; others skip it.

D	V	J	size	CDR3	DNA
-	TRBV13	TRBJ2-7	-	CASSPGRNSYEQYF	TGTGCCAGCAGTCCCGGACGGAATTCCTACGAGCAGTACTTC
-	TRBV6-6	TRBJ1-5	-	CASSRGAGGVATQHF	TGTGCCAGCAGTCGCGGGGCGGGCGGCGTAGCCACCCAGCATTTT
-	TRBV7-9	TRBJ2-3	once	CASSKGSTDTQYF	TGTGCCAGCAGCAAGGGAAGCACAGATACGCAGTATTTT
-	TRBV6-5	TRBJ2-1	-	CASSGHQGRNEQFF	TGTGCCAGCAGTGGCCATCAAGGACGCAATGAGCAGTTCTTC
-	TRBV9	TRBJ2-1	-	CASSTYPSNEQFF	TGTGCCAGCAGCACATACCCATCCAATGAGCAGTTCTTC
TRBD1	TRBV28	TRBJ2-7	-	CASRLPGQGAEYF	TGTGCCAGCAGGCTACCGGGACAGGGGGCAGAGTACTTC
TRBD2	TRBV25-1	TRBJ2-3	-	CASSESSGGQVDTQYF	TGTGCCAGCAGTGAATCTTCGGGGGGGCAGGTAGATACGCAGTATTTT
TRBD2	TRBV6-6	TRBJ2-1	-	CASSFSGGARNEQFF	TGTGCCAGCTCCTTTAGCGGGGGGGCCCGGAATGAGCAGTTCTTC
-	TRBV7-9	TRBJ2-2	once	CASSLSGGSTGELFF	TGTGCCAGCAGCTTATCTGGGGGGAGCACCGGGGAGCTGTTTTTT
TRBD2	TRBV7-3	TRBJ2-1	-	CASSHEREGRDEQFF	TGTGCCAGCAGCCATGAGCGGGAGGGCCGGGATGAGCAGTTCTTC
TRBD1	TRBV15	TRBJ2-1	-	CATSRDRTGGFYNEQFF	TGTGCCACCAGCAGAGATCGAACAGGGGGCTTTTACAATGAGCAGTTCTTC
-	TRBV4-3	TRBJ2-2	-	CASSQDRAGELFF	TGCGCCAGCAGCCAAGACAGGGCAGGGGAGCTGTTTTTT
TRBD1	TRBV7-9	TRBJ1-3	-	CASSIETGTGNTIYF	TGTGCCAGCAGCATTGAGACAGGGACTGGAAACACCATATATTTT
-	TRBV15	TRBJ1-4	once	CATSRARGATNEKLFF	TGTGCCACCAGCAGAGCCCGAGGGGCGACTAATGAAAAACTGTTTTTT
TRBD1	TRBV28	TRBJ1-5	once	CASSLETGQGHNQPQHF	TGTGCCAGCAGTTTAGAAACGGGACAGGGACACAATCAGCCCCAGCATTTT
TRBD1	TRBV25-1	TRBJ1-5	few	CASSDHSGTGVGQPQHF	TGTGCCAGCAGTGACCACTCGGGGACAGGGGTAGGTCAGCCCCAGCATTTT
-	TRBV28	TRBJ2-3	-	CASSLGPDTQYF	TGTGCCAGCAGTTTAGGCCCAGATACGCAGTATTTT
TRBD1	TRBV10-3	TRBJ2-5	few	CAIRRQGRSQETQYF	TGTGCCATCAGGAGACAGGGGAGAAGCCAAGAGACCCAGTACTTC
-	TRBV7-6	TRBJ1-1	-	CASSSNEGLDTEAFF	TGTGCCAGCAGCTCCAACGAAGGGTTGGACACTGAAGCTTTCTTT
-	TRBV9	TRBJ2-3	once	CASSPAGDTQYF	TGTGCCAGCAGCCCCGCGGGGGATACGCAGTATTTT
TRBD1	TRBV5-1	TRBJ2-7	-	CASSRERTGSSYEQYF	TGCGCCAGCAGCCGCGAGCGGACAGGGAGCTCCTACGAGCAGTACTTC
-	TRBV5-1	TRBJ1-1	-	CASSGQGLRTEAFF	TGCGCCAGCAGCGGGCAGGGGTTGCGGACTGAAGCTTTCTTT